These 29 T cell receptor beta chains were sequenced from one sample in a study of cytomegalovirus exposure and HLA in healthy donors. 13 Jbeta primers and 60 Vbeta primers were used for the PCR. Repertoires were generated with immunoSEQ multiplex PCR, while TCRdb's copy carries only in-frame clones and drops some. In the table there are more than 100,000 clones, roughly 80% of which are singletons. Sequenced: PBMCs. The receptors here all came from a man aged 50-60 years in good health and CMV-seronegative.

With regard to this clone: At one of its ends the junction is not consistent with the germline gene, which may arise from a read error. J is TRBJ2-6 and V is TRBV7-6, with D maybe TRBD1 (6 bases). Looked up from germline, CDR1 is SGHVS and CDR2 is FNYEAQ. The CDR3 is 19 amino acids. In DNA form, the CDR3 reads TGTGCCAGCAGCTTAGTCCAAGGGGGAAGGGGTTCTGGGGCCAACGTCCTGCCTTTC. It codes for CASSLVQGGRGSGANVLPF.

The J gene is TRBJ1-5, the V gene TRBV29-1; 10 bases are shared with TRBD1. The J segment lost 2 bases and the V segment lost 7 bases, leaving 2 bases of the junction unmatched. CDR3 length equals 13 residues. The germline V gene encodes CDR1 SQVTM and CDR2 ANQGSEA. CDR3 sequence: CSAGTGGNQPQHF. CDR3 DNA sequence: TGCAGCGCTGGGACAGGGGGCAATCAGCCCCAGCATTTT.

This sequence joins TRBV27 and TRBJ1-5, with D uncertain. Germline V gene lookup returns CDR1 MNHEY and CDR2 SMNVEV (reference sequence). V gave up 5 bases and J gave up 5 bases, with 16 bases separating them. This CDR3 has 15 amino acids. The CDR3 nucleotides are TGTGCCAGCAGTACCCGGGGAGCGGGCCATCAGCCCCAGCATTTT. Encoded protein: CASSTRGAGHQPQHF.

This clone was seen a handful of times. In DNA, the CDR3 is TGCGCCAGCAGGGTTCCCGGTAGTGTTACTAGCACAGATACGCAGTATTTT. Amino acid sequence: CASRVPGSVTSTDTQYF. The rearrangement links TRBV5-1 to TRBJ2-3, with no clear D. CDR1 is SGHRS, CDR2 YFSETQ, per germline. V was cut by 5 bases and J by 0 bases, with 19 bases left in between. The CDR3 totals 17 residues.

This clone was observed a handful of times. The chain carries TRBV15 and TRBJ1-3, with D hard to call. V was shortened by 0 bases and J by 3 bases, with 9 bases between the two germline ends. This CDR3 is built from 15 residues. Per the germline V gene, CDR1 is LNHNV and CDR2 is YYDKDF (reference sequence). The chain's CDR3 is CATSRDTVVGNTIYF. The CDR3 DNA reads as TGTGCCACCAGCAGAGATACGGTGGTTGGAAACACCATATATTTT. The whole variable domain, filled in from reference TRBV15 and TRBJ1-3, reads DAMVIQNPRYQVTQFGKPVTLSCSQTLNHNVMYWYQQKSSQAPKLLFHYYDKDFNNEADTPDNFQSRRPNTSFCFLDIRSPGLGDTAMYLCATSRDTVVGNTIYFGEGSWLTVV.

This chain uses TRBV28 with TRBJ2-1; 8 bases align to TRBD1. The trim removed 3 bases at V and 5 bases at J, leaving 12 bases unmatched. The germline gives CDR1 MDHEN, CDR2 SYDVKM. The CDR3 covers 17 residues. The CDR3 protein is CASSFSHSGQEDNEQFF. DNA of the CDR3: TGTGCCAGCAGTTTTTCTCATTCGGGACAGGAAGACAATGAGCAGTTCTTC. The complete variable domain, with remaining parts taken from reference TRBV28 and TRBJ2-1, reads DVKVTQSSRYLVKRTGEKVFLECVQDMDHENMFWYRQDPGLGLRLIYFSYDVKMKEKGDIPEGYSVSREKKERFSLILESASTNQTSMYLCASSFSHSGQEDNEQFFGPGTRLTVL.

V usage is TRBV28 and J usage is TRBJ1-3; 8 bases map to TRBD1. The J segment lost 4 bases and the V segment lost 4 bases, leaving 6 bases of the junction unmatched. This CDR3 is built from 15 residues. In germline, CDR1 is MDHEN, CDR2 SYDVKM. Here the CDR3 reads CASSSRGRDGNTIYF. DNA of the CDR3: TGTGCCAGCAGTTCCAGGGGGCGCGACGGAAACACCATATATTTT.

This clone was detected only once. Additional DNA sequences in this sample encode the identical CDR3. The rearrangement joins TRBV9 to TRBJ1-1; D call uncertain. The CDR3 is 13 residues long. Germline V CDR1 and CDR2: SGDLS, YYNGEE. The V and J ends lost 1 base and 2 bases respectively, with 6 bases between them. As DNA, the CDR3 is TGTGCCAGCAGCGTACAGGCAAACACTGAAGCTTTCTTT. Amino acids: CASSVQANTEAFF.

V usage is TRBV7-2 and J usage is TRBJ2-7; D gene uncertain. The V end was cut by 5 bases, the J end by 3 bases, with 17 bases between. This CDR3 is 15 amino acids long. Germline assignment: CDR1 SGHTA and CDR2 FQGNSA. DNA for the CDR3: TGTGCCAGCAGCCCCACCCAGAAGTCAAACTACGAGCAGTACTTC. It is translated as CASSPTQKSNYEQYF. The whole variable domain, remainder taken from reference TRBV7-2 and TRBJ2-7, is GAGVSQSPSNKVTEKGKDVELRCDPISGHTALYWYRQSLGQGLEFLIYFQGNSAPDKSGLPSDRFSAERTGGSVSTLTIQRTQQEDSAVYLCASSPTQKSNYEQYFGPGTRLTVT.

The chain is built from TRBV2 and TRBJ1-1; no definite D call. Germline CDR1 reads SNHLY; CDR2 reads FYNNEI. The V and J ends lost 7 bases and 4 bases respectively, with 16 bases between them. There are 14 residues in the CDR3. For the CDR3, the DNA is TGTGCCAGCACTCGTTACAGCCCCGGCACTGAAGCTTTCTTT. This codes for CASTRYSPGTEAFF.

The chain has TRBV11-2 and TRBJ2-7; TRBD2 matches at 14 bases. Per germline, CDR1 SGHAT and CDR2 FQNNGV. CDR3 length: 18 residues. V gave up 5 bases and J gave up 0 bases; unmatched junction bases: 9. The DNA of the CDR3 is TGTGCCAGCAGCCCGGGGACTAGCGGGGGCGCTGGCTCCTACGAGCAGTACTTC. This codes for CASSPGTSGGAGSYEQYF.

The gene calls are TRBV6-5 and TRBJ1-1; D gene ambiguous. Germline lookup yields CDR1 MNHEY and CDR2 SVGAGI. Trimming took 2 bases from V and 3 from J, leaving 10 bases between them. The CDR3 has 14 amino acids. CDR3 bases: TGTGCCAGCAGTTACATGAGGGAGTACACTGAAGCTTTCTTT. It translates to CASSYMREYTEAFF.

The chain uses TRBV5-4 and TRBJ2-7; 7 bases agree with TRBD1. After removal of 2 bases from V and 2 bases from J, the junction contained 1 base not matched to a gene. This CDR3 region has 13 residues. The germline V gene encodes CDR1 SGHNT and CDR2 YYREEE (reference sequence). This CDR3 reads CASSFTGAYEQYF. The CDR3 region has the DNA TGTGCCAGCAGCTTTACAGGGGCCTACGAGCAGTACTTC.

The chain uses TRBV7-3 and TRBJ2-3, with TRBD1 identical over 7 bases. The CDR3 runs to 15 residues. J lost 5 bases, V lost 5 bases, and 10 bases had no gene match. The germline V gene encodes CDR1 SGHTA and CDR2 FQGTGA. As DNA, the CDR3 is TGTGCCAGCAGCGAACAGGGGTTCACGTTAGATACGCAGTATTTT. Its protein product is CASSEQGFTLDTQYF. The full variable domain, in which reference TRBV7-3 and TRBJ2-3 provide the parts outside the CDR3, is GAGVSQTPSNKVTEKGKYVELRCDPISGHTALYWYRQSLGQGPEFLIYFQGTGAADDSGLPNDRFFAVRPEGSVSTLKIQRTERGDSAVYLCASSEQGFTLDTQYFGPGTRLTVL.

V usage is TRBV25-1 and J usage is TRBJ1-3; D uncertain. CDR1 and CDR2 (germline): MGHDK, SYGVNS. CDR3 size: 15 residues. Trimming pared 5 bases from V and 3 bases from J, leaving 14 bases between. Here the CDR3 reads CASSPGRAGGNTIYF. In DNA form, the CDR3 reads TGTGCCAGCAGTCCCGGGAGGGCCGGTGGAAACACCATATATTTT. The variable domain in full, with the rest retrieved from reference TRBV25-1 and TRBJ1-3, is EADIYQTPRYLVIGTGKKITLECSQTMGHDKMYWYQQDPGMELHLIHYSYGVNSTEKGDLSSESTVSRIRTEHFPLTLESARPSHTSQYLCASSPGRAGGNTIYFGEGSWLTVV.

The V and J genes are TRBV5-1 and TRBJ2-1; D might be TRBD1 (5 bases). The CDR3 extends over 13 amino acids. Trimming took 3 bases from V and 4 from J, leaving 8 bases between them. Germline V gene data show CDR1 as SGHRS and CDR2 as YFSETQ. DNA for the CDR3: TGCGCCAGCAGCTGGGCAGGGTACAATGAGCAGTTCTTC. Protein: CASSWAGYNEQFF.

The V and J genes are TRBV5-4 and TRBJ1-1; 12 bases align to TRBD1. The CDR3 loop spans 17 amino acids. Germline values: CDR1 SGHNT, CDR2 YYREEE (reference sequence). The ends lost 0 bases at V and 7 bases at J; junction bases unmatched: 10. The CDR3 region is CASSLGGTGGAGDEAFF. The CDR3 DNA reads TGTGCCAGCAGCTTGGGGGGGACAGGGGGCGCGGGGGATGAAGCTTTCTTT.

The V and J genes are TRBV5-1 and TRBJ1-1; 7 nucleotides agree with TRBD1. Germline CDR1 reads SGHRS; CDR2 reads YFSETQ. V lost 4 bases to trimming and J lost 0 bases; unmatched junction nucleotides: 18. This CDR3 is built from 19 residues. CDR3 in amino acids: CASSPLYSKPGQMNTEAFF. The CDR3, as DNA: TGCGCCAGCAGCCCATTATATTCCAAGCCGGGACAGATGAACACTGAAGCTTTCTTT.

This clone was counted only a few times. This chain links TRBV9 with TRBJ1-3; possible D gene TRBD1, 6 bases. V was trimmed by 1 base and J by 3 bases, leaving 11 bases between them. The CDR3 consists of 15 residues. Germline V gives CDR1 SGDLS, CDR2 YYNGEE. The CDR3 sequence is CASSVRAGDGNTIYF. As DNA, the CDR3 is TGTGCCAGCAGCGTACGGGCAGGGGATGGAAACACCATATATTTT.

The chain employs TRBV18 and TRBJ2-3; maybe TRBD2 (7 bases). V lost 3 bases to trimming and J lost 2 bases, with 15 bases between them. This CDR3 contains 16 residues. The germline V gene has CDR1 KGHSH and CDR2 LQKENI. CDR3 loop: CASSPRGGGTTDTQYF. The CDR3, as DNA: TGTGCCAGCTCACCTCGCGGGGGCGGTACCACAGATACGCAGTATTTT.

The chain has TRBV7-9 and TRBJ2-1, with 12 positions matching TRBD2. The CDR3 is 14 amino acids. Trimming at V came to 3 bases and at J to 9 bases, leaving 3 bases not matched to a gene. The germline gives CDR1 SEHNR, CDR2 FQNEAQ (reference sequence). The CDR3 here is CASSFLAGGGEQFF. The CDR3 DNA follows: TGTGCCAGCAGCTTCCTAGCGGGAGGGGGTGAGCAGTTCTTC.

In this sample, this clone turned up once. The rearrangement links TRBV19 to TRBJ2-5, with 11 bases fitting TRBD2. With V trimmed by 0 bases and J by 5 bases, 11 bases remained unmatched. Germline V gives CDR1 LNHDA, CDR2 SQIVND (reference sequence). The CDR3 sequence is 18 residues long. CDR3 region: CASSIDSGRARGGETQYF. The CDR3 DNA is TGTGCCAGTAGTATAGATAGCGGGAGGGCCCGGGGGGGGGAGACCCAGTACTTC.

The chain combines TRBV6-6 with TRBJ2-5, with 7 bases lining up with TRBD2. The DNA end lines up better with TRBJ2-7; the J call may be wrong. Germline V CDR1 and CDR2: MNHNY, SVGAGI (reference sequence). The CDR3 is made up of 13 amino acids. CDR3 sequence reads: CASNGGREHEQYF. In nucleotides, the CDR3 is TGTGCCAGCAACGGCGGGCGGGAGCACGAGCAGTACTTC.

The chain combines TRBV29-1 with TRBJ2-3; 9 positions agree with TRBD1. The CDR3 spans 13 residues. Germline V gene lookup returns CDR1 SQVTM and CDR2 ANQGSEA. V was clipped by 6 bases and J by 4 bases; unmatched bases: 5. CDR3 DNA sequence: TGCAGCGTGAACAGGGGGCAGGCAGATACGCAGTATTTT. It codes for CSVNRGQADTQYF.

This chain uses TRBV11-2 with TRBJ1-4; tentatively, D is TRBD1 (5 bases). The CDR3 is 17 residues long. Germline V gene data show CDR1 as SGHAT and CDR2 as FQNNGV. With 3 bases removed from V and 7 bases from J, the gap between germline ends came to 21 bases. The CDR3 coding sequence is TGTGCCAGCAGCTTGGGAAGGTTGGGACTCGTTAGTGAAAAACTGTTTTTT. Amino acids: CASSLGRLGLVSEKLFF.

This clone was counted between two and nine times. DNA of the CDR3: TGCAGCGACCGAGCGTATGAGCAGTTCTTC. This sequence encodes CSDRAYEQFF. V is TRBV29-1 and J is TRBJ2-1; D remains unclear. The V and J ends lost 7 bases and 8 bases respectively, with 9 bases between them. The germline V gene encodes CDR1 SQVTM and CDR2 ANQGSEA. The CDR3 runs 10 residues.

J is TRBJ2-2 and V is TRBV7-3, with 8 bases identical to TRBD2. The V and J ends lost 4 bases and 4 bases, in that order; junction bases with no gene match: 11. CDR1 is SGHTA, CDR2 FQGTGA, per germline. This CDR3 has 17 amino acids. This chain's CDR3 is CASSSRLQRGFTGELFF. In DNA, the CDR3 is TGTGCCAGCAGCTCCAGACTCCAGCGGGGGTTCACCGGGGAGCTGTTTTTT.

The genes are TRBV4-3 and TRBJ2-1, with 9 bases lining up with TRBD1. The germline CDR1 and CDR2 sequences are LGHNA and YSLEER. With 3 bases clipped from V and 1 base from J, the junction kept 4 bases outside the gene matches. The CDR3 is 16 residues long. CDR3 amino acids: CASSQSGTGSYNEQFF. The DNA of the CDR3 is TGCGCCAGCAGCCAGTCGGGGACAGGGTCCTACAATGAGCAGTTCTTC.

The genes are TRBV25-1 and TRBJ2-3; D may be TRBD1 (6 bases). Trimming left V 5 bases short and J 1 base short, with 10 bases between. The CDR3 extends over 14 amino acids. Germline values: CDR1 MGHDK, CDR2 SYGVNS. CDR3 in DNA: TGTGCCAGCAGTTCCGCAGGGGGCACAGATACGCAGTATTTT. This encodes CASSSAGGTDTQYF.